The rows below give T cell receptor beta chains drawn from one sample of a study of blood T cell repertoires in COVID-19. The method was immunoSEQ multiplex PCR; TCRdb's version includes in-frame clones alone and lacks a portion of them. The sample records roughly 380,000 clones, around nine tenths being singletons. Specimen: peripheral blood. The receptors originated from a woman aged 60-75 years with COVID-19, enrolled during active disease. The conserved cysteine and the conserved F or W are not part of the CDR3 here.

V gene	J gene	CDR3 protein
TRBV3-1/TRBV3-2	TRBJ1-3	ASSQDNSGNTIY
TRBV4-2	TRBJ1-4	ASSQVSGATNEKLF
TRBV6-6	TRBJ1-1	ASRQTAPLNTEAF
TRBV5-1	TRBJ2-3	ASSLASLARGTDTQY
TRBV6-5	TRBJ1-3	ASSKRQGAHTIY
TRBV15	TRBJ1-2	ATSSEDGNYGYT
TRBV7-7	TRBJ1-3	ASSLGPGQAGNTIY
TRBV10-1	TRBJ1-5	ATFTGVDGSYSNQPQH
TRBV4-1	TRBJ1-4	ASSQVEQQNEKLF
TRBV7-8	TRBJ1-6	ASSLGTGDSPLH
TRBV7-9	TRBJ1-6	ASTIGAENSPLH
TRBV11-1	TRBJ2-5	ASSSRLGLETQY
TRBV30	TRBJ1-2	AWSLSRTSGYT
TRBV3-1/TRBV3-2	TRBJ1-3	ASSWGQGSGNTIY
TRBV6-5	TRBJ1-5	ASSPDRVGPQH
TRBV9	TRBJ1-6	ASSGGRDFGNSPLH
TRBV4-1	TRBJ1-2	ASSQETDRGGYT
TRBV5-1	TRBJ1-4	ASSKQGPPEEKLF
TRBV3-1/TRBV3-2	TRBJ2-2	ASSQPDLSAGELF
TRBV5-1	TRBJ2-7	ASSHRDRIHEQY
TRBV7-2	TRBJ2-7	ASSPQGGEQY
TRBV10-3	TRBJ2-1	AISESGTGVQF
TRBV2	TRBJ1-5	ASSPQGTGNQPQH
TRBV4-1	TRBJ1-2	ASSRSGQGKGGYT
TRBV3-1/TRBV3-2	TRBJ2-4	ASSPPGLAKNIQY
TRBV29-1	TRBJ1-1	SVLSFPDRAGLTEAF
TRBV2	TRBJ1-2	ASSPVGDYGYT
TRBV28	TRBJ1-2	ASQTQGASNYGYT